This record covers a single T cell receptor beta chain. Its antigen is not known. These data originate in a study of CD8+ T cells in alopecia areata. Turning to the study itself: The drug, tofacitinib, lasted 6 to 18 months, followed by 6 months off drug.

TCR sequencing used cDNA made by reverse transcription of extracted RNA. Clones were sequenced by immunoSEQ multiplex PCR, and TCRdb holds only the in-frame ones, with some missing. This sample yields roughly 190,000 clones, of which roughly three fifths are seen a single time; less than 4% belongs to the top ten. This CDR3 has 15 amino acids. In germline, CDR1 is SNHLY, CDR2 FYNNEI. The ends were cut back, 5 bases at V and 5 bases at J, with 18 bases in the middle. Treatment described: oral pan-JAK inhibitor, 5-10 mg twice daily. PBMCs served as the source from which CD4+ and CD8+ T cells were sorted. Study-wide points: Expanded CD8+ clones among the top 100, as well as scalp clonality, were significantly decreased by tofacitinib.

The receptor's source is a human donor with alopecia areata. The chain uses TRBV2 and TRBJ2-5; perhaps D is TRBD1 or TRBD2 (7 bases each). Material: CD4+ T cells sorted from blood, obtained at week 4, from a patient treated with tofacitinib. The chain's CDR3 is CASSWPSQGGETQYF. The DNA for the CDR3 is TGTGCCAGCAGTTGGCCTTCCCAGGGGGGGGAGACCCAGTACTTC.